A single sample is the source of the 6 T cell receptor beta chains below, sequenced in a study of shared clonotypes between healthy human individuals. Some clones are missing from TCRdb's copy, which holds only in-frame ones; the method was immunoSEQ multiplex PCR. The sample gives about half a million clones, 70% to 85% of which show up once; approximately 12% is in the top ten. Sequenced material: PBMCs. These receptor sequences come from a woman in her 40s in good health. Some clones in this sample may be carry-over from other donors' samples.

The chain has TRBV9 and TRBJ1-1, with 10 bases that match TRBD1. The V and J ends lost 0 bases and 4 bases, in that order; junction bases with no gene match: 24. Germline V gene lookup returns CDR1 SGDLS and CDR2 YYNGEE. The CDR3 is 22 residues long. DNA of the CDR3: TGTGCCAGCAGCGTAGAGTCCAGCTGGGACAGGGGCCCCTCTATGACGGGCACTGAAGCTTTCTTT. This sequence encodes CASSVESSWDRGPSMTGTEAFF.

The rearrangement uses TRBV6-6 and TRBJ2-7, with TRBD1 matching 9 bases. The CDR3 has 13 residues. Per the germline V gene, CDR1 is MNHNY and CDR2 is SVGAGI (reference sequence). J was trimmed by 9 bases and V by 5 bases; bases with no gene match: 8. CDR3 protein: CASSPGTGNRQYF. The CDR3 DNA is TGTGCCAGCAGTCCCGGGACAGGGAACAGGCAGTACTTC.

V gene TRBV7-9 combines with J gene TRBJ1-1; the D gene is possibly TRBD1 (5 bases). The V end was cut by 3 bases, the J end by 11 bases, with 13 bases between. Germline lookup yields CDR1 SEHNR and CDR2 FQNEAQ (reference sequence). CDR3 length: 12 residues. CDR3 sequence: CASSLGTRGAFF. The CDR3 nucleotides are TGTGCCAGCAGCTTGGGGACCCGGGGGGCTTTCTTT.

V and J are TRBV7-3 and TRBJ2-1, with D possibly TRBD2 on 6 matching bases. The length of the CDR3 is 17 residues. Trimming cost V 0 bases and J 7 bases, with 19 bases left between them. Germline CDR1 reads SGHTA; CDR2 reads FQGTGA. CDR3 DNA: TGTGCCAGCAGCTTAACGAGACTAGTCGGTATGTCTAATGAGCAGTTCTTC. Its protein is CASSLTRLVGMSNEQFF.

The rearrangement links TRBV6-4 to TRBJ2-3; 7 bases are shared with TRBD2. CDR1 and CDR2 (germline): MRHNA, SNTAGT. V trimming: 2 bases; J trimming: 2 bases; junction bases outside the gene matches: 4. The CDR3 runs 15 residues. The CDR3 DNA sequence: TGTGCCAGCAGTGACGGCAGCGGGAACACAGATACGCAGTATTTT. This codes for CASSDGSGNTDTQYF.

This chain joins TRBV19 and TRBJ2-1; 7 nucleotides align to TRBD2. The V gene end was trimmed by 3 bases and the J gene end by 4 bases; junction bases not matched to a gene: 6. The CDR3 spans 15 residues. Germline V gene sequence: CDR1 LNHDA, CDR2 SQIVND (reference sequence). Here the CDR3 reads CASSIGLAEYNEQFF. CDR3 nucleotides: TGTGCCAGTAGTATCGGGCTAGCGGAATACAATGAGCAGTTCTTC.